These 8 T cell receptor beta chains were all obtained from the same sample, sequenced in a study of cytomegalovirus exposure and HLA in healthy donors. Researchers ran the PCR with 60 Vbeta and 13 Jbeta primers. Generated by immunoSEQ multiplex PCR, the TCRdb table keeps only in-frame clones and is missing some. The sample yields some 57,000 clones, less than 70% seen once. Sequencing was done on a sample of PBMCs. These receptor sequences come from a human donor in good health.

V and J are TRBV6-1 and TRBJ1-2; D is unresolved. Germline assignment: CDR1 MNHNS and CDR2 SASEGT. The CDR3 sequence is 14 residues long. V was pared by 11 bases and J by 0 bases, with 16 bases between. In DNA, the CDR3 is TGTGCCTCCCAGGTGGAACGACCTAACTATGGCTACACCTTC. Protein: CASQVERPNYGYTF.

As concerns this clone: The conserved phenylalanine or tryptophan normally closing the CDR3 is absent here, so this likely arose from a read error. It is unclear where the CDR3 begins or ends on the DNA, so no DNA is shown, and the CDR3 is as TCRdb lists it. This chain joins TRBV2 and TRBJ1-4. Germline loops: CDR1 SNHLY, CDR2 FYNNEI. The CDR3 adds up to 13 amino acids, both ends counted. CDR3 protein: CASSEESRGRVVG.

The chain employs TRBV7-2 and TRBJ1-1; D perhaps matches TRBD1 (5 bases). This CDR3 has 15 residues. V lost 2 bases, J lost 1 base, and 11 bases lay in between. Germline V gene lookup returns CDR1 SGHTA and CDR2 FQGNSA. In DNA form, the CDR3 reads TGTGCCAGCAGCTTAATGTCGGGGGGGAACACTGAAGCTTTCTTT. Protein sequence: CASSLMSGGNTEAFF. Variable domain in full (rest from reference TRBV7-2 and TRBJ1-1): GAGVSQSPSNKVTEKGKDVELRCDPISGHTALYWYRQSLGQGLEFLIYFQGNSAPDKSGLPSDRFSAERTGGSVSTLTIQRTQQEDSAVYLCASSLMSGGNTEAFFGQGTRLTVV.

This clone was seen at least ten times. The V gene is TRBV27, the J gene TRBJ1-2; 10 bases line up with TRBD1. CDR1 and CDR2 from the germline V gene are MNHEY and SMNVEV (reference sequence). Germline trimming cut 4 bases from V and 7 bases from J; bases unmatched to any gene: 3. There are 13 residues in the CDR3. CDR3 nucleotides: TGTGCCAGCAGTTGGACAGGGGGGTTTGGCTACACCTTC. Residues: CASSWTGGFGYTF.

The chain combines TRBV7-6 with TRBJ2-1; tentatively, D is TRBD1 (6 bases). Germline lookup yields CDR1 SGHVS and CDR2 FNYEAQ. The V end lost 5 bases, the J end lost 6 bases, and 11 bases lay between the germline ends. This CDR3 has 13 residues. The CDR3 region is CASSDRRGNEQFF. The CDR3, as DNA: TGTGCCAGCAGCGACCGCAGGGGCAATGAGCAGTTCTTC. The full variable domain, in which reference TRBV7-6 and TRBJ2-1 provide the parts outside the CDR3, is GAGVSQSPRYKVTKRGQDVALRCDPISGHVSLYWYRQALGQGPEFLTYFNYEAQQDKSGLPNDRFSAERPEGSISTLTIQRTEQRDSAMYRCASSDRRGNEQFFGPGTRLTVL.

The chain joins TRBV2 to TRBJ2-7; 8 nucleotides agree with TRBD1. CDR1 and CDR2 (germline): SNHLY, FYNNEI. Trimming removed 5 bases from V and 0 bases from J; junction bases left unmatched: 6. The CDR3 has 15 residues. The CDR3 DNA follows: TGTGCCAGCAGTCGACAGGGGTTAAGCTCCTACGAGCAGTACTTC. Protein product: CASSRQGLSSYEQYF.

This chain joins TRBV7-9 and TRBJ2-7, with 7 bases aligning to TRBD1. Trimming cost V 3 bases and J 5 bases; bases outside gene matches: 1. Germline V gene sequence: CDR1 SEHNR, CDR2 FQNEAQ (reference sequence). This CDR3 spans 12 amino acids. The CDR3 nucleotides are TGTGCCAGCAGCTTCGACAGGGACGAGCAGTACTTC. Translated, it gives CASSFDRDEQYF. The whole variable domain, remainder taken from reference TRBV7-9 and TRBJ2-7, is DTGVSQNPRHKITKRGQNVTFRCDPISEHNRLYWYRQTLGQGPEFLTYFQNEAQLEKSRLLSDRFSAERPKGSFSTLEIQRTEQGDSAMYLCASSFDRDEQYFGPGTRLTVT.

The genes are TRBV6-1 and TRBJ2-2; 7 bases are shared with TRBD1. V lost 2 bases and J lost 4; bases outside the gene matches: 7. CDR1 and CDR2 (germline): MNHNS, SASEGT. The CDR3 is 16 residues long. The DNA for the CDR3 is TGTGCCAGCAGTGAAAGAGAGACAGGGTCCACCGGGGAGCTGTTTTTT. This gives the protein CASSERETGSTGELFF.